These 17 T cell receptor beta chains came from one sample sequenced in a study of vaccination and CD4 T cells after COVID-19. TCRdb used MiXCR to reprocess the PCR reads, holding one entry per CDR3 protein. Among some 21,000 distinct CDR3 sequences listed, about 60% were seen once. The starting material was CD4+ T cells from blood, obtained before SARS-CoV-2 vaccination. All receptors derive from a human donor who had recovered from COVID-19.

V and J are TRBV20-1 and TRBJ1-5, with 7 bases matching TRBD1. CDR1 DFQATT and CDR2 SNEGSKA come from the germline V gene (reference sequence). The V gene end was trimmed by 5 bases and the J gene end by 5 bases; junction bases not matched to a gene: 12. The CDR3 covers 15 residues. DNA for the CDR3: TGCAGTGCTCCGTTCCGTCAGGGGGACCATCAGCCCCAGCATTTT. This sequence encodes CSAPFRQGDHQPQHF.

The chain is built from TRBV28 and TRBJ2-7; D remains unclear. There are 14 residues in the CDR3. Germline assignment: CDR1 MDHEN and CDR2 SYDVKM. V dropped 2 bases and J dropped 1 base, with 9 bases sitting between them. DNA of the CDR3: TGTGCCAGCAGTTTACAGGCACCATCCTACGAGCAGTACTTC. It codes for CASSLQAPSYEQYF.

This rearrangement joins TRBV27 to TRBJ2-7, with D perhaps TRBD1 or TRBD2 (5 bases each). The CDR3 is 13 residues long. Germline V lookup: CDR1 MNHEY, CDR2 SMNVEV (reference sequence). Trimming shortened V by 3 bases and J by 6 bases, and 12 bases separated the two germline ends. The CDR3 nucleotides are TGTGCCAGCAGTTTCTGGGGGACGGGCGAGCAGTACTTC. Translated: CASSFWGTGEQYF.

The V call is TRBV6-1, the J call TRBJ2-3, with TRBD2 matching 11 bases. This CDR3 comprises 15 residues. The V gene's germline CDR1 is MNHNS and CDR2 SASEGT. After removal of 3 bases from V and 6 bases from J, the junction contained 5 bases not matched to a gene. The DNA of the CDR3 is TGTGCCAGCAGTGATAGCGGGAGGGCCTGGGATACGCAGTATTTT. Translating gives CASSDSGRAWDTQYF.

The chain uses TRBV15 and TRBJ1-3, with D unresolved. The CDR3 consists of 15 residues. V was shortened by 1 base and J by 0 bases, with 7 bases between the two germline ends. In germline, CDR1 is LNHNV, CDR2 YYDKDF (reference sequence). CDR3 sequence: CATSRGGISGNTIYF. The CDR3 bases are TGTGCCACCAGCAGAGGTGGGATCTCTGGAAACACCATATATTTT.

The chain carries TRBV6-2 or TRBV6-3 and TRBJ2-1, with 15 bases lining up with TRBD2. From germline, CDR1 is MNHEY and CDR2 SVGEGT. After removal of 6 bases from V and 7 bases from J, the junction contained 4 bases not matched to a gene. The CDR3 has 15 amino acids. The CDR3 sequence is CASSRTSGRANEQFF. The CDR3 bases are TGTGCCAGCAGCCGGACTAGCGGGAGGGCAAATGAGCAGTTCTTC.

The sample holds a few counts of this clonotype. V usage is TRBV19 and J usage is TRBJ1-2; 11 bases map to TRBD1. Germline assignment: CDR1 LNHDA and CDR2 SQIVND (reference sequence). The CDR3 spans 15 residues. V shed 4 bases and J 4 bases; nucleotides not matched to a gene: 5. The CDR3 DNA reads TGTGCCAGTAGTACATCTGGACAGGGGGCCTATGGCTACACCTTC. Translating gives CASSTSGQGAYGYTF.

The rearrangement uses TRBV7-8 and TRBJ2-3, with 14 bases fitting TRBD2. V gave up 5 bases and J gave up 15 bases; unmatched junction bases: 13. CDR1 is SGHVS and CDR2 is FQNEAQ in the germline V gene. This CDR3 contains 15 residues. In DNA form, the CDR3 reads TGTGCCAGCAGCAGACAGGGACTAGCGGGAGCCTCGGGTTATTTT. The encoded protein is CASSRQGLAGASGYF.

The chain recombines TRBV6-1 with TRBJ2-5; D uncertain. Between the trimmed V and J ends, which lost 2 bases and 2 bases, there was a span of 15 bases. The CDR3 consists of 16 residues. Germline CDR1 is MNHNS and CDR2 is SASEGT. The CDR3 loop is CASSEKFWARQETQYF. CDR3 coding DNA: TGTGCCAGCAGTGAAAAGTTTTGGGCTCGGCAAGAGACCCAGTACTTC.

The sample holds a few counts of this clonotype. CDR3 nucleotide sequence: TGTGCCAGCAGCCCTCAGGGCATTCATAATCAGCCCCAGCATTTT. Encoded protein: CASSPQGIHNQPQHF. The chain has TRBV7-8 and TRBJ1-5; D perhaps matches TRBD1 (5 bases). V dropped 5 bases and J dropped 4 bases, with 15 bases sitting between them. The CDR3 sequence is 15 residues long. The germline V gene has CDR1 SGHVS and CDR2 FQNEAQ.

V is TRBV28 and J is TRBJ1-5; the match to TRBD1 covers 9 bases. There are 15 residues in the CDR3. V shed 7 bases, J shed 1 base, and the junction held 5 bases outside the gene matches. Germline V gives CDR1 MDHEN, CDR2 SYDVKM. CDR3 loop: CASIRTGDSNQPQHF. In DNA form, the CDR3 reads TGTGCCAGCATTCGGACAGGGGACAGCAATCAGCCCCAGCATTTT.

This clonotype was found a few times. The chain carries TRBV2 and TRBJ2-7; D is possibly TRBD1 (6 bases). The V end was cut by 4 bases, the J end by 4 bases, with 14 bases between. The CDR3 sequence is 14 residues long. From germline, CDR1 is SNHLY and CDR2 FYNNEI. The CDR3 DNA follows: TGTGCCAGCAGTGTACAGGGAAAGAGGTACGAGCAGTACTTC. This codes for CASSVQGKRYEQYF.

This clonotype was seen just once. This chain joins TRBV6-1 and TRBJ1-2; D may be TRBD1 (6 bases). CDR3 length equals 11 residues. Trimming left V 4 bases short and J 8 bases short, with 8 bases between. The germline V gene encodes CDR1 MNHNS and CDR2 SASEGT. The chain's CDR3 is CASSGDRGYTF. The CDR3 nucleotides read TGTGCCAGCAGTGGCGACAGGGGCTACACCTTC.

V usage is TRBV6-5 and J usage is TRBJ2-1; D gene uncertain. The CDR3 contains 14 residues. V was pared by 3 bases and J by 4 bases, with 10 bases between. Per germline, CDR1 MNHEY and CDR2 SVGAGI. CDR3 region: CASSYGSGYNEQFF. CDR3 nucleotide sequence: TGTGCCAGCAGTTATGGGTCCGGATACAATGAGCAGTTCTTC.

The rearrangement joins TRBV19 to TRBJ2-5, with D unclear. The CDR3 runs 12 residues. With 0 bases removed from V and 5 bases from J, the gap between germline ends came to 4 bases. CDR1 LNHDA and CDR2 SQIVND come from the germline V gene (reference sequence). The CDR3 sequence: CASSIDTETQYF. Here the CDR3 DNA reads TGTGCCAGTAGTATAGATACGGAGACCCAGTACTTC. Full variable domain (outside the CDR3, taken from reference TRBV19 and TRBJ2-5): DGGITQSPKYLFRKEGQNVTLSCEQNLNHDAMYWYRQDPGQGLRLIYYSQIVNDFQKGDIAEGYSVSREKKESFPLTVTSAQKNPTAFYLCASSIDTETQYFGPGTRLLVL.

The rearrangement links TRBV6-1 to TRBJ2-6; 7 bases are a match to TRBD1. CDR1 MNHNS and CDR2 SASEGT come from the germline V gene. V was clipped by 2 bases and J by 4 bases; unmatched bases: 5. The CDR3 spans 16 residues. CDR3 amino acids: CASSEKRGRGANVLTF. CDR3 in DNA: TGTGCCAGCAGTGAAAAGAGGGGGCGGGGGGCCAACGTCCTGACTTTC.

The CDR3 region is CASSLVGLGDTIYF. CDR3 bases: TGTGCCAGCAGTTTGGTCGGATTGGGGGACACCATATATTTT. The V and J genes are TRBV28 and TRBJ1-3, with D perhaps TRBD1 (5 bases). Germline V CDR1 and CDR2: MDHEN, SYDVKM. V dropped 3 bases and J dropped 8 bases, with 14 bases sitting between them. CDR3 length: 14 residues.